Many counts were recorded for the clone carrying this T cell receptor (beta chain). Its antigen is not known. This specimen comes from a study of neurological immune-mediated disorders. Whole-study findings and limits: Among 34 multiple sclerosis patients, 18 had repertoires that phylogenetic grouping placed in one related-CDR3 cluster, a possible signature.

A single record per CDR3 protein comes from TCRdb applying MiXCR to the 5' RACE reads. Here the sample spans some 60,000 distinct CDR3 sequences, more than 4% being singletons. This receptor was taken from a woman between 50 and 59 years old with multiple sclerosis. Sequencing was carried out using PBMCs.

CDR3 nucleotide sequence: TGTGCCACCAGCTCAGACAGGGAGGAGGGCTACGAGCAGTACTTC. Translation: CATSSDREEGYEQYF. The V gene is TRBV15, the J gene TRBJ2-7, with D maybe TRBD1 (7 bases). This CDR3 spans 15 amino acids. Germline V gives CDR1 LNHNV, CDR2 YYDKDF (reference sequence). V lost 5 bases and J 3 bases, leaving 17 bases between the germline ends.